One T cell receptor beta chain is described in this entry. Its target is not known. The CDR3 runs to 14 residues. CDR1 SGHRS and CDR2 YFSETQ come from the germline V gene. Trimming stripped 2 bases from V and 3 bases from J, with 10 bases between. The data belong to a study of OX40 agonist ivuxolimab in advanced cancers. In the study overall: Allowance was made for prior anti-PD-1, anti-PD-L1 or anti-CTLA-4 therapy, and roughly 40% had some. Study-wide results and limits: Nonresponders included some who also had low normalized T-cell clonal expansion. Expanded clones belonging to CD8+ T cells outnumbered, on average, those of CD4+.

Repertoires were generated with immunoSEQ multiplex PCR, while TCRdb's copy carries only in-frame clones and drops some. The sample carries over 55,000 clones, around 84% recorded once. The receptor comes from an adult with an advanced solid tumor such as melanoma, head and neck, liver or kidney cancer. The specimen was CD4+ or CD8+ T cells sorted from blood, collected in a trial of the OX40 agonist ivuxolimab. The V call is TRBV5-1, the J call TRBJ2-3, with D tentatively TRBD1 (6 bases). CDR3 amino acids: CASSFWTVTDTQYF. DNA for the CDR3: TGCGCCAGCAGCTTTTGGACAGTTACAGATACGCAGTATTTT.